This paragraph covers one T cell receptor (beta chain) sequence. Its antigen is currently unknown. The sample comes from a study of PD-1 blockade in classical Hodgkin lymphoma. Whole-study results and caveats: Patients who initiated nivolumab within 1 year of ASCT were excluded. The authors have not defined what causes the repertoire differences, possibly disease activity or prior therapy. Healthy donors reportedly exceeded newly diagnosed patients in baseline TCR diversity.

CDR1 is LNHDA and CDR2 is SQIVND in the germline V gene (reference sequence). The CDR3 totals 15 residues. V lost 5 bases, J lost 1 base, and 4 bases stayed unmatched. In every patient, relapse followed autologous stem cell transplantation, while exposure to brentuximab vedotin differed. Thawed PBMCs underwent magnetic negative selection to obtain purified CD8+ T cells. Best responses fell into complete response, partial response or progressive disease. TCRdb keeps only in-frame clones here, not all; method: immunoSEQ multiplex PCR. The sample gives about 12,000 clones, approximately 79% of which show up once; approximately 25% is in the top ten.

This TCR was recovered from a human donor with classical Hodgkin lymphoma. The rearrangement links TRBV19 to TRBJ2-7; 11 bases agree with TRBD1. This sample comprised CD8+ T cells from blood, obtained at baseline. CDR3 DNA: TGTGCCAGTAGTCCGGGACAGGGGGGATCCTACGAGCAGTACTTC. Translation: CASSPGQGGSYEQYF.